This T cell receptor (beta chain) is drawn from a study of identical twins. General study results and limits: Fewer insertions were carried by abundant cord blood beta clonotypes, but none was seen in memory repertoires.

The germline gives CDR1 LNHNV, CDR2 YYDKDF (reference sequence). Deletions cut 3 bases from V and 0 bases from J, with 20 bases between. The CDR3 consists of 19 residues. In TCRdb, the 5' RACE reads were re-called with MiXCR into one record per CDR3 protein. This table holds hundreds of thousands of distinct CDR3 sequences, over 9% found once. Concerning this clonotype: Its antigen remains unidentified.

These data also formed part of another study, on yellow fever vaccine responses in identical twins.

This sequence originates from a woman aged 18 to 35 in good health. Specimen: PBMCs. V is TRBV15 and J is TRBJ2-2; D tentatively reads TRBD1 or TRBD2 (6 bases each). DNA of the CDR3: TGTGCCACCAGCAGGAAAGGGGGGCCGGGCCAGGCGAACACCGGGGAGCTGTTTTTT. Encoded protein: CATSRKGGPGQANTGELFF.